The 31 T cell receptor beta chains below come from one sample, sequenced in a study of CD8 T cells in acute hepatitis C reinfection. As for time point: naive CD8 control sorted from an acute-time-point sample. Assay used: immunoSEQ multiplex PCR; TCRdb lists only in-frame clones, some missing. The table records approximately 39,000 clones, 80% to 90% of them present only once. The sample comprised naive CD8+ T cells from PBMCs. Receptors originate from a young man with chronic hepatitis C.

The chain carries TRBV27 and TRBJ2-7; D is possibly TRBD1 (6 bases). V lost 5 bases, J lost 3 bases, and 14 bases lay in between. Germline lookup yields CDR1 MNHEY and CDR2 SMNVEV (reference sequence). The CDR3 has 14 amino acids. CDR3 sequence reads: CASSPPGVGYEQYF. The DNA for the CDR3 is TGTGCCAGCAGTCCTCCAGGGGTGGGCTACGAGCAGTACTTC.

V is TRBV7-9 and J is TRBJ2-3, with D unclear. The V end was cut by 5 bases, the J end by 4 bases, with 10 bases between. The CDR3 runs 13 residues. CDR1 is SEHNR and CDR2 is FQNEAQ in the germline V gene (reference sequence). CDR3 sequence: CASSLWSPDTQYF. The CDR3 DNA follows: TGTGCCAGCAGCCTCTGGAGCCCAGATACGCAGTATTTT.

The chain uses TRBV7-3 and TRBJ2-3; 7 bases line up with TRBD1. This CDR3 is built from 15 residues. Germline-derived CDR1 and CDR2 are SGHTA and FQGTGA. The trim removed 5 bases at V and 6 bases at J, leaving 11 bases unmatched. The CDR3: CASSDGLAQGDTQYF. The CDR3 region has the DNA TGTGCCAGCAGCGACGGACTCGCACAGGGGGATACGCAGTATTTT.

The chain uses TRBV6-6 and TRBJ1-1; D unclear. V lost 9 bases, J lost 4 bases, and 18 bases lay in between. The CDR3 loop spans 14 amino acids. Germline loops: CDR1 MNHNY, CDR2 SVGAGI (reference sequence). DNA of the CDR3: TGTGCCAGTTACCCACAGACGGATTTCACTGAAGCTTTCTTT. The encoded protein is CASYPQTDFTEAFF.

The chain is built from TRBV10-1 and TRBJ2-7, with D perhaps matching TRBD2 (6 bases). Trimming cost V 8 bases and J 5 bases, with 13 bases left between them. CDR3 size: 12 residues. CDR1 WNHNN and CDR2 SYGVQD come from the germline V gene (reference sequence). Here the CDR3 reads CASSEGIHEQYF. CDR3 coding DNA: TGCGCCAGCTCGGAGGGTATCCACGAGCAGTACTTC.

The V gene is TRBV25-1, the J gene TRBJ2-7; the D gene is possibly TRBD2 (6 bases). CDR3 length: 14 residues. The V and J ends lost 2 bases and 2 bases respectively, with 10 bases between them. Germline V lookup: CDR1 MGHDK, CDR2 SYGVNS. CDR3 region: CASSEEEGPYEQYF. The CDR3 DNA is TGTGCCAGCAGTGAAGAGGAGGGCCCCTACGAGCAGTACTTC.

V gene TRBV7-9 combines with J gene TRBJ2-7, with D possibly TRBD1 on 6 matching bases. Looked up from germline, CDR1 is SEHNR and CDR2 is FQNEAQ (reference sequence). The CDR3 length is 14 residues. Between the trimmed V and J ends, which lost 2 bases and 2 bases, there was a span of 10 bases. The CDR3 loop is CASSLQGPAYEQYF. CDR3 DNA: TGTGCCAGCAGCTTACAGGGGCCTGCCTACGAGCAGTACTTC. The full variable domain, in which reference TRBV7-9 and TRBJ2-7 provide the parts outside the CDR3, is DTGVSQNPRHKITKRGQNVTFRCDPISEHNRLYWYRQTLGQGPEFLTYFQNEAQLEKSRLLSDRFSAERPKGSFSTLEIQRTEQGDSAMYLCASSLQGPAYEQYFGPGTRLTVT.

The rearrangement joins TRBV11-2 to TRBJ2-1; D gene ambiguous. With 1 base removed from V and 7 bases from J, the gap between germline ends came to 11 bases. The CDR3 extends over 14 amino acids. Germline CDR1 SGHAT, CDR2 FQNNGV. CDR3 in DNA: TGTGCCAGCAGCTTAGTGCGATATGGGAATGAGCAGTTCTTC. Its translation: CASSLVRYGNEQFF.

This rearrangement joins TRBV7-9 to TRBJ2-1; D unresolved. The CDR3 sequence is 13 residues long. Trimming removed 3 bases at V and 4 bases at J, with 7 bases between. Germline assignment: CDR1 SEHNR and CDR2 FQNEAQ (reference sequence). The CDR3 DNA is TGTGCCAGCAGCTTGGACGGTTACAATGAGCAGTTCTTC. It specifies CASSLDGYNEQFF.

V usage is TRBV13 and J usage is TRBJ2-1; D is unclear. The V end was cut by 6 bases, the J end by 3 bases, with 12 bases between. From germline, CDR1 is PRHDT and CDR2 FYEKMQ (reference sequence). The CDR3 consists of 14 residues. CDR3 DNA sequence: TGTGCCAGCAGTCACCCCTCGAACTACAATGAGCAGTTCTTC. This encodes CASSHPSNYNEQFF.

Remarks on this clone: At one end the junction does not follow the germline gene, possibly because of a read error. The genes are TRBV27 and TRBJ2-7; TRBD1 aligns across 7 bases. Looked up from germline, CDR1 is MNHEY and CDR2 is SMNVEV (reference sequence). There are 15 residues in the CDR3. CDR3 residues: CVSSLGQTLPYEQYF. The CDR3 nucleotides are TGTGTCAGCAGTTTGGGACAGACGTTACCCTACGAGCAGTACTTC.

The chain combines TRBV6-5 with TRBJ2-7; unclear D gene. The CDR3 loop spans 14 amino acids. Trimming took off 4 bases at V and 5 bases at J, with 15 bases between the two ends. From germline, CDR1 is MNHEY and CDR2 SVGAGI. The CDR3 here is CASSLQAKPHEQYF. The CDR3 coding sequence is TGTGCCAGCAGTTTACAAGCAAAGCCCCACGAGCAGTACTTC.

This chain joins TRBV11-2 and TRBJ1-4; D perhaps matches TRBD1 (5 bases). V dropped 2 bases and J dropped 8 bases, with 12 bases sitting between them. Germline CDR1 and CDR2: SGHAT and FQNNGV. The CDR3 consists of 14 residues. CDR3 nucleotides: TGTGCCAGCAGCTTAATTTCCCCAGGGGAAAAACTGTTTTTT. Translation: CASSLISPGEKLFF. Looking up the rest from reference TRBV11-2 and TRBJ1-4 gives the full variable domain: EAGVAQSPRYKIIEKRQSVAFWCNPISGHATLYWYQQILGQGPKLLIQFQNNGVVDDSQLPKDRFSAERLKGVDSTLKIQPAKLEDSAVYLCASSLISPGEKLFFGSGTQLSVL.

The gene calls are TRBV7-9 and TRBJ2-7, with TRBD2 matching over 13 bases. Unmatched junction bases numbered 8, after V lost 8 bases and J lost 1 base. This CDR3 spans 16 amino acids. In germline, CDR1 is SEHNR, CDR2 FQNEAQ (reference sequence). In DNA form, the CDR3 reads TGTGCCAGCCTGGGGACTAGCGGGACCACTTCCTACGAGCAGTACTTC. Amino acid sequence: CASLGTSGTTSYEQYF.

This clone came up a few times. The chain uses TRBV10-3 and TRBJ2-1, with D perhaps TRBD2 (6 bases). The CDR3 sequence is 16 residues long. Trimming left V 0 bases short and J 6 bases short, with 15 bases between. Germline CDR1 reads ENHRY; CDR2 reads SYGVKD. The CDR3 nucleotides are TGTGCCATCAGTGAGTCTGCGGGAATGGGAGGCAATGAGCAGTTCTTC. Amino acids: CAISESAGMGGNEQFF.

This clone turned up a few times. CDR3 amino acids: CASSALQEYGYTF. CDR3 DNA: TGTGCCAGCAGTGCCCTCCAGGAATATGGCTACACCTTC. The chain recombines TRBV2 with TRBJ1-2; D unclear. CDR1 is SNHLY, CDR2 FYNNEI, per germline. This CDR3 comprises 13 residues. Trimming took off 4 bases at V and 5 bases at J, with 11 bases between the two ends.

V is TRBV5-4 and J is TRBJ1-3, with 10 bases aligning to TRBD1. Trimming took 4 bases from V and 4 from J; bases not matched to a gene: 5. Germline V gene data show CDR1 as SGHNT and CDR2 as YYREEE (reference sequence). The CDR3 extends over 15 amino acids. CDR3: CASSPGTGAGNTIYF. CDR3 DNA: TGTGCCAGCAGCCCCGGGACAGGGGCCGGAAACACCATATATTTT.

V gene TRBV7-2 combines with J gene TRBJ2-7; D gene ambiguous. This CDR3 comprises 14 residues. Germline loops: CDR1 SGHTA, CDR2 FQGNSA. Deletions cut 4 bases from V and 4 bases from J, with 14 bases between. CDR3 sequence: CASSSLTAEYEQYF. The CDR3 coding sequence is TGTGCCAGCAGCTCACTTACCGCCGAGTACGAGCAGTACTTC.

As for this clone: At one boundary the junction diverges from the germline segment, which might be a read error. The chain uses TRBV7-7 and TRBJ2-7; TRBD1 agrees at 7 bases. Looked up from germline, CDR1 is SSHAT and CDR2 is FNYEAQ (reference sequence). The CDR3 is 14 amino acids. The CDR3: CASSPATGSYEQYF. The DNA of the CDR3 is TGTGCTAGCAGCCCTGCGACAGGGTCCTACGAGCAGTACTTC.

This clone has more than one count but fewer than ten. The V gene is TRBV6-5, the J gene TRBJ2-7; D is possibly TRBD2 (5 bases). The germline V gene encodes CDR1 MNHEY and CDR2 SVGAGI. Trimming stripped 7 bases from V and 5 bases from J, with 15 bases between. This CDR3 is 13 amino acids long. The CDR3 region has the DNA TGTGCCAGCAAACCGATGGAGGCGGACGAGCAGTACTTC. It encodes CASKPMEADEQYF.

This chain joins TRBV7-9 and TRBJ2-3, with TRBD2 matching 10 bases. J was trimmed by 1 base and V by 3 bases; bases with no gene match: 10. Germline V gene sequence: CDR1 SEHNR, CDR2 FQNEAQ (reference sequence). The CDR3 loop spans 18 amino acids. CDR3 bases: TGTGCCAGCAGCTTGCCTAGCGGGAGTGAGGAGGGCACAGATACGCAGTATTTT. It is translated as CASSLPSGSEEGTDTQYF.

The chain carries TRBV7-9 and TRBJ2-7, with D hard to call. V lost 1 base and J 1 base, leaving 5 bases between the germline ends. Germline CDR1 reads SEHNR; CDR2 reads FQNEAQ (reference sequence). The CDR3 runs to 13 residues. The CDR3 DNA reads as TGTGCCAGCAGCTTAGATGGGTCCTACGAGCAGTACTTC. It codes for CASSLDGSYEQYF.

The chain combines TRBV11-1 with TRBJ2-5; TRBD2 is a possible D gene (5 bases). The germline gives CDR1 SGHAT, CDR2 FQDESV (reference sequence). Trimming took 2 bases from V and 3 from J, leaving 10 bases between them. The CDR3 totals 14 residues. In DNA, the CDR3 is TGTGCCAGCAGCTTAACCGGAGGCGAAGAGACCCAGTACTTC. It codes for CASSLTGGEETQYF.

The chain joins TRBV13 to TRBJ1-5; D is uncertain. CDR3 length equals 12 residues. V dropped 3 bases and J dropped 7 bases, with 7 bases sitting between them. Germline V gives CDR1 PRHDT, CDR2 FYEKMQ (reference sequence). The CDR3: CASSFNGQPQHF. The CDR3 region has the DNA TGTGCCAGCAGCTTTAACGGGCAGCCCCAGCATTTT.

This clone has just a few counts. V is TRBV2 and J is TRBJ2-7; D might be TRBD1 (5 bases). The length of the CDR3 is 13 residues. Trimming stripped 4 bases from V and 0 bases from J, with 7 bases between. CDR1 and CDR2 (germline): SNHLY, FYNNEI. CDR3 coding DNA: TGTGCCAGCAGTGCCGACAGCTCCTACGAGCAGTACTTC. Protein sequence: CASSADSSYEQYF.

The chain links TRBV6-5 to TRBJ2-3, with 9 bases identical to TRBD2. Germline V lookup: CDR1 MNHEY, CDR2 SVGAGI. V lost 4 bases and J lost 5; bases outside the gene matches: 10. The CDR3 runs to 16 residues. The CDR3 DNA is TGTGCCAGCAGTTTAATAGCGGGGGAGCAACAAGATACGCAGTATTTT. Protein: CASSLIAGEQQDTQYF.

This clone was found a few times. The rearrangement links TRBV27 to TRBJ1-2; 8 positions agree with TRBD1. The CDR3 covers 17 residues. Germline trimming cut 2 bases from V and 7 bases from J; bases unmatched to any gene: 15. The germline V gene encodes CDR1 MNHEY and CDR2 SMNVEV (reference sequence). DNA for the CDR3: TGTGCCAGCAGTTTAGAGGCCCCCGGGACAGGAGTATTTGGCTACACCTTC. Translated: CASSLEAPGTGVFGYTF.

The gene calls are TRBV19 and TRBJ2-7, with D possibly being TRBD2 (6 bases). Germline-derived CDR1 and CDR2 are LNHDA and SQIVND (reference sequence). V dropped 3 bases and J dropped 6 bases, with 15 bases sitting between them. CDR3 length: 14 residues. The CDR3 spells CASSMEGLLSEQYF. The CDR3 DNA sequence: TGTGCCAGTAGTATGGAGGGGTTGCTTTCCGAGCAGTACTTC.

The V call is TRBV27, the J call TRBJ1-5, with D tentatively TRBD1 (6 bases). Trimming took 6 bases from V and 9 from J, leaving 15 bases between them. Germline V lookup: CDR1 MNHEY, CDR2 SMNVEV (reference sequence). This CDR3 comprises 13 residues. CDR3 sequence (DNA): TGTGCCAGCAGCCTCAGGGGTCCTAGGCCCCAGCATTTT. This sequence encodes CASSLRGPRPQHF.

The chain combines TRBV2 with TRBJ2-4; D is unclear. This CDR3 has 14 residues. Trimming stripped 3 bases from V and 0 bases from J, with 6 bases between. Germline CDR1 SNHLY, CDR2 FYNNEI. The CDR3 is CASSDLIAKNIQYF. The CDR3 coding sequence is TGTGCCAGCAGTGACCTTATAGCCAAAAACATTCAGTACTTC.

As DNA, the CDR3 is TGCAGCGTTGAGTACCGGCAGGGGTTAGGTGAGCAGTTCTTC. As protein: CSVEYRQGLGEQFF. V and J are TRBV29-1 and TRBJ2-1; D might be TRBD1 (6 bases). Germline V lookup: CDR1 SQVTM, CDR2 ANQGSEA. The CDR3 runs to 14 residues. V shed 3 bases and J shed 9 bases, with 18 bases lying between them.